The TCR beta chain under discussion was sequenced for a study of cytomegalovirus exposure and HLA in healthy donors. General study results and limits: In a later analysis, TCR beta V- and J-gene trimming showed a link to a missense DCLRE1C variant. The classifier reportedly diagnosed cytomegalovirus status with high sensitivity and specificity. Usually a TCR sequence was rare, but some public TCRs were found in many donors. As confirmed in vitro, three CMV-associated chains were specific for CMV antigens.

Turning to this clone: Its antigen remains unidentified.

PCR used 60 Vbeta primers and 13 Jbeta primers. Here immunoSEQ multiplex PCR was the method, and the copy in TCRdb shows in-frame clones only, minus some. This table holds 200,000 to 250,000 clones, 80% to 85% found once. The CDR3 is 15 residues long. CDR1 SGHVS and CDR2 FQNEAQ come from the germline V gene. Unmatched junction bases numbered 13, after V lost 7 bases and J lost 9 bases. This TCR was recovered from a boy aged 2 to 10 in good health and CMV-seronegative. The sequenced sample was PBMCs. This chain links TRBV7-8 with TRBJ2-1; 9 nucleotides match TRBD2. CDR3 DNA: TGTGCCAGCAATCAACTAGCGGGTGGGGCGGCTGAGCAGTTCTTC. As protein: CASNQLAGGAAEQFF.